This T cell receptor (beta chain) was retrieved from a study of cytomegalovirus exposure and HLA in healthy donors. General study findings and limits: Researchers reported that a few CMV-associated chains were confirmed in vitro as CMV antigen-specific.

As regards this clone: What it binds is not known.

Profiling relied on immunoSEQ multiplex PCR, and the TCRdb table lists in-frame clones only, not all of them. The table shows 120,000 to 150,000 clones, with approximately 88% occurring only once. Source material: PBMCs. This clonotype was obtained from a man aged 18 to 30 in good health and CMV-seropositive.

CDR3 DNA sequence: TGTGCCAGCGGAACGGGCACCGGGGAGCTGTTTTTT. Translation: CASGTGTGELFF. The rearrangement joins TRBV6-4 to TRBJ2-2; D unresolved. The CDR3 is 12 residues long. The V end was cut by 8 bases, the J end by 4 bases, with 8 bases between. CDR1 and CDR2 (germline): MRHNA, SNTAGT.